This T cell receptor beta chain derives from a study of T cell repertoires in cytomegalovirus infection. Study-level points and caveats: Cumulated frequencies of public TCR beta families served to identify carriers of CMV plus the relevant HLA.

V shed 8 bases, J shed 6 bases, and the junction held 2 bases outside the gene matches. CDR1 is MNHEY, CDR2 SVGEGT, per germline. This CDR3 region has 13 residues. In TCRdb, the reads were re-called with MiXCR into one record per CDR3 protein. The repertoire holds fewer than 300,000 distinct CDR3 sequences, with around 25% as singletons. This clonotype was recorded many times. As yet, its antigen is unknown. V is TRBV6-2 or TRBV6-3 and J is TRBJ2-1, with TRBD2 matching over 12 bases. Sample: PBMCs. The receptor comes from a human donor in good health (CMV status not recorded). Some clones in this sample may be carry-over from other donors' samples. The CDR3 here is CASGLAGPNEQFF. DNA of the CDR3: TGTGCCAGCGGACTAGCGGGACCCAATGAGCAGTTCTTC.